This entry lists 17 T cell receptor beta chains sequenced from one sample in a study of blood T cell repertoires in COVID-19 (dated by TCRdb to about 2020). The protocol used for the library was the immunoSEQ multiplex PCR assay. TCRdb re-hosts the immuneACCESS table, in-frame sequences only. Its copies lack some clones; in the studies checked, an unresolved V gene accounts for under half of them, and the cause for the rest is not known. This sample lists 160,000 or so clones; roughly 85% were detected once. About 0.95% of the sample is held by the ten biggest clonotypes. The specimen sequenced was peripheral blood. The source of these receptors is a man aged 35 to 55 with acute or convalescent COVID-19.

The V and J genes are TRBV5-6 and TRBJ2-6; 7 positions match TRBD1. Germline assignment: CDR1 SGHDT and CDR2 YYEEEE. The CDR3 consists of 19 residues. V dropped 5 bases and J dropped 0; count of bases not matched to a gene: 14. The chain's CDR3 is CASSVGTAIHHSGANVLTF. DNA for the CDR3: TGTGCCAGCAGTGTGGGGACAGCTATACACCACTCTGGGGCCAACGTCCTGACTTTC.

This clone was seen a handful of times. V usage is TRBV7-3 and J usage is TRBJ2-2; D is undetermined. Germline V gene lookup returns CDR1 SGHTA and CDR2 FQGTGA. Trimming left V 4 bases short and J 6 bases short, with 3 bases between. The length of the CDR3 is 11 residues. This chain's CDR3 is CASSSSGELFF. CDR3 DNA: TGTGCCAGCAGCTCGTCCGGGGAGCTGTTTTTT.

The chain combines TRBV5-4 with TRBJ1-1, with 8 bases matching TRBD1. V was pared by 4 bases and J by 5 bases, with 10 bases of the junction left unmatched. This CDR3 is built from 15 residues. CDR1 is SGHNT and CDR2 is YYREEE in the germline V gene (reference sequence). Here the CDR3 DNA reads TGTGCCAGCAGCAATGGACAGGGTAGGGGAACTGAAGCTTTCTTT. It yields the protein CASSNGQGRGTEAFF.

This chain connects TRBV7-8 to TRBJ2-1; the match to TRBD1 covers 9 bases. There are 15 residues in the CDR3. With V trimmed by 5 bases and J by 10 bases, 12 bases remained unmatched. The germline V gene has CDR1 SGHVS and CDR2 FQNEAQ. In nucleotides, the CDR3 is TGTGCCAGCAGCCTCCACCCGGGACAGGGATGGGAGCAGTTCTTC. This codes for CASSLHPGQGWEQFF.

The chain has TRBV5-1 and TRBJ2-7, with D perhaps TRBD2 (5 bases). Trimming cost V 4 bases and J 6 bases, with 17 bases left between them. Per germline, CDR1 SGHRS and CDR2 YFSETQ. CDR3 size: 14 residues. The CDR3 sequence: CASSRPPGGAEQYF. DNA of the CDR3: TGCGCCAGCAGCCGACCCCCCGGAGGCGCCGAGCAGTACTTC. The full variable domain, in which reference TRBV5-1 and TRBJ2-7 provide the parts outside the CDR3, is KAGVTQTPRYLIKTRGQQVTLSCSPISGHRSVSWYQQTPGQGLQFLFEYFSETQRNKGNFPGRFSGRQFSNSRSEMNVSTLELGDSALYLCASSRPPGGAEQYFGPGTRLTVT.

V and J are TRBV2 and TRBJ1-4; D is unresolved. The germline V gene encodes CDR1 SNHLY and CDR2 FYNNEI. Trimming left V 7 bases short and J 6 bases short, with 6 bases between. The CDR3 sequence is 11 residues long. Here the CDR3 reads CASIGDEKLFF. The CDR3 DNA reads TGTGCCAGCATCGGGGATGAAAAACTGTTTTTT.

The J gene is TRBJ1-5, the V gene TRBV5-6; the D is unclear. Germline loops: CDR1 SGHDT, CDR2 YYEEEE. V was clipped by 5 bases and J by 5 bases, with 11 bases between them. The CDR3 totals 13 residues. The CDR3, as DNA: TGTGCCAGCAGGACTTGGGGAGATCAGCCCCAGCATTTT. This sequence encodes CASRTWGDQPQHF.

V gene TRBV9 combines with J gene TRBJ1-4; unclear D gene. CDR1 is SGDLS, CDR2 YYNGEE, per germline. The CDR3 runs to 15 residues. V lost 0 bases to trimming and J lost 5 bases, with 11 bases between them. CDR3 in DNA: TGTGCCAGCAGCGTAGGACGGAGGAGCAATGAAAAACTGTTTTTT. It is translated as CASSVGRRSNEKLFF.

This clone was observed a single time. J is TRBJ1-1 and V is TRBV5-6, with TRBD1 identical over 8 bases. V lost 4 bases and J lost 3; bases outside the gene matches: 8. In germline, CDR1 is SGHDT, CDR2 YYEEEE. There are 15 residues in the CDR3. The CDR3 loop is CASSRQGLGDTEAFF. The CDR3 nucleotides read TGTGCCAGCAGCAGACAGGGGTTGGGGGACACTGAAGCTTTCTTT.

The V and J genes are TRBV7-9 and TRBJ2-7; D is unclear. CDR3 length: 12 residues. The V gene's germline CDR1 is SEHNR and CDR2 FQNEAQ (reference sequence). The germline V and J ends were trimmed by 4 bases and 5 bases, with 9 bases remaining between them. The CDR3 here is CASSSYTDEQYF. CDR3 nucleotides: TGTGCCAGCAGCTCGTACACCGACGAGCAGTACTTC.

This sequence joins TRBV5-1 and TRBJ2-1; TRBD1 matches 8 bases. J was trimmed by 5 bases and V by 2 bases; bases with no gene match: 6. The germline CDR1 and CDR2 sequences are SGHRS and YFSETQ. This CDR3 is built from 15 residues. The CDR3 loop reads CASSFDTGGNNEQFF. The DNA of the CDR3 is TGCGCCAGCAGCTTTGATACAGGGGGTAACAATGAGCAGTTCTTC.

The chain links TRBV4-3 to TRBJ2-1, with D tentatively TRBD2 (7 bases). The CDR3 totals 15 residues. Germline values: CDR1 LGHNA, CDR2 YSLEER. V gave up 4 bases and J gave up 4 bases, with 14 bases separating them. The CDR3 loop reads CASSPVGRGYNEQFF. The CDR3 bases are TGCGCCAGCAGCCCGGTGGGGAGGGGGTACAATGAGCAGTTCTTC.

The chain couples TRBV10-2 to TRBJ1-1; D may be TRBD1 (5 bases). The CDR3 sequence is 13 residues long. CDR1 and CDR2 (germline): WSHSY, SAAADI. Trimming took 6 bases from V and 1 from J, leaving 9 bases between them. The CDR3 DNA reads TGCGCCAGCAGCCTCGGGGGGAACACTGAAGCTTTCTTT. It yields the protein CASSLGGNTEAFF.

The chain links TRBV7-9 to TRBJ1-5; 7 bases are shared with TRBD1. The length of the CDR3 is 16 residues. V lost 5 bases, J lost 0 bases, and 7 bases stayed unmatched. Germline CDR1 reads SEHNR; CDR2 reads FQNEAQ (reference sequence). CDR3: CASSGPGQTSNQPQHF. The DNA of the CDR3 is TGTGCCAGCAGCGGACCGGGACAGACTAGCAATCAGCCCCAGCATTTT.

The CDR3 sequence: CASSAQGADQPQHF. The CDR3 DNA is TGTGCCAGCAGCGCACAGGGGGCAGATCAGCCCCAGCATTTT. The rearrangement joins TRBV5-4 to TRBJ1-5, with 9 bases identical to TRBD1. The CDR3 consists of 14 residues. Germline V CDR1 and CDR2: SGHNT, YYREEE (reference sequence). With V trimmed by 4 bases and J by 5 bases, 4 bases remained unmatched. Full variable domain (remainder filled in from reference TRBV5-4 and TRBJ1-5): ETGVTQSPTHLIKTRGQQVTLRCSSQSGHNTVSWYQQALGQGPQFIFQYYREEENGRGNFPPRFSGLQFPNYSSELNVNALELDDSALYLCASSAQGADQPQHFGDGTRLSIL.

The rearrangement links TRBV5-1 to TRBJ1-1; D is uncertain. Germline V gene lookup returns CDR1 SGHRS and CDR2 YFSETQ. Trimming left V 2 bases short and J 1 base short, with 9 bases between. The CDR3 covers 14 residues. The CDR3 reads CASSFAGRNTEAFF. CDR3 bases: TGCGCCAGCAGCTTCGCGGGCAGGAACACTGAAGCTTTCTTT.

The rearrangement links TRBV27 to TRBJ2-4; D might be TRBD2 (5 bases). Germline lookup yields CDR1 MNHEY and CDR2 SMNVEV (reference sequence). V was pared by 6 bases and J by 1 base, with 16 bases between. The CDR3 totals 16 residues. This CDR3 reads CASSPGIRGAKNIQYF. As DNA, the CDR3 is TGTGCCAGCAGCCCCGGGATCCGCGGGGCCAAAAACATTCAGTACTTC.